These T cell receptor beta chains were read from a single sample in a study of T cells in Graves' hyperthyroidism and ophthalmopathy. TCRdb used MiXCR to reprocess the multiplex PCR reads, holding one entry per CDR3 protein. In the table there are roughly 630,000 distinct CDR3 sequences, less than 20% of which are singletons. The sample was blood. All receptors derive from a woman in her thirties with Graves' hyperthyroidism. CDR3s include the opening cysteine and the closing phenylalanine or tryptophan. Each record gives: clone size, D gene, V gene, J gene, CDR3 protein, CDR3 DNA. D genes are given only for firm matches. Size is omitted from some rows. Given values are once, few, many or a class for expanded clones.

many	NA	TRBV12-3/TRBV12-4	TRBJ2-4	CASSLGTGKNIQYF	TGTGCCAGCAGTTTAGGTACAGGGAAAAACATTCAGTACTTC
NA	NA	TRBV12-3/TRBV12-4	TRBJ1-2	CASSLAQDYGYTF	TGTGCCAGCAGTTTAGCGCAGGACTATGGCTACACCTTC
NA	NA	TRBV5-1	TRBJ1-1	CASSLEAGRAEAFF	TGCGCCAGCAGCTTGGAGGCAGGGAGGGCTGAAGCTTTCTTT
NA	NA	TRBV15	TRBJ1-2	CATSARDTFNYGYTF	TGTGCCACCAGCGCCCGGGACACCTTTAACTATGGCTACACCTTC
NA	TRBD1	TRBV6-2/TRBV6-3	TRBJ2-3	CASSYSFRGPDTQYF	TGTGCCAGCAGTTACTCGTTCAGGGGGCCAGATACGCAGTATTTT
many	TRBD2	TRBV27	TRBJ2-1	CASRLAGGLNEQFF	TGTGCCAGCAGACTAGCGGGAGGTTTAAATGAGCAGTTCTTC
few	NA	TRBV27	TRBJ1-4	CASSLIRVRKLFF	TGTGCCAGCAGTTTAATAAGGGTGCGGAAACTGTTTTTT
NA	TRBD2	TRBV12-3/TRBV12-4	TRBJ2-1	CASSASGGGNEQFF	TGTGCCAGCAGTGCTAGCGGGGGGGGCAATGAGCAGTTCTTC
many	TRBD1	TRBV3-1	TRBJ2-3	CASSQARVPTGVILDTQYF	TGTGCCAGCAGCCAAGCGAGAGTACCGACAGGGGTCATCTTGGATACGCAGTATTTT
many	NA	TRBV7-2	TRBJ1-1	CASSLVIGGHTEAFF	TGTGCCAGCAGCTTAGTAATTGGCGGCCACACTGAAGCTTTCTTT
many	TRBD2	TRBV20-1	TRBJ2-7	CSAAEGRAHEQYF	TGCAGTGCTGCCGAGGGGAGGGCTCACGAGCAGTACTTC
NA	NA	TRBV6-1	TRBJ1-2	CASSESQTGGYTF	TGTGCCAGCAGCGAGAGCCAGACGGGGGGCTACACCTTC
few	TRBD2	TRBV12-3/TRBV12-4	TRBJ2-1	CASRETSGRGNEQFF	TGTGCCAGCAGGGAAACTAGCGGGAGGGGCAATGAGCAGTTCTTC
NA	NA	TRBV9	TRBJ2-1	CASSMPRGAGSYNEQFF	TGTGCCAGCAGCATGCCCAGGGGAGCTGGCTCCTACAATGAGCAGTTCTTC
NA	NA	TRBV9	TRBJ2-7	CASSVSSGSYEQYF	TGTGCCAGCAGCGTATCCTCAGGCTCCTACGAGCAGTACTTC
few	NA	TRBV6-1	TRBJ2-1	CASSRLGTREQFF	TGTGCCAGCAGCCGTCTTGGGACCCGGGAGCAGTTCTTC
NA	TRBD2	TRBV13	TRBJ2-1	CASSHPRTSGDNEQFF	TGTGCCAGCAGTCACCCAAGGACTAGCGGTGACAATGAGCAGTTCTTC
many	NA	TRBV6-1	TRBJ2-6	CASSSLGGTTFSGANVLTF	TGTGCCAGCAGCTCCCTGGGCGGTACTACCTTCTCTGGGGCCAACGTCCTGACTTTC
NA	NA	TRBV7-9	TRBJ1-5	CASSPDNTGIWDQPQHF	TGTGCCAGCAGCCCCGATAACACAGGGATTTGGGATCAGCCCCAGCATTTT
many	TRBD1	TRBV6-1	TRBJ2-4	CASSGTGGPDIQYF	TGTGCCAGCTCTGGGACAGGGGGCCCAGACATTCAGTACTTC
many	NA	TRBV6-1	TRBJ1-4	CASSTWTEDNEKLFF	TGTGCCAGCAGTACCTGGACAGAAGATAATGAAAAACTGTTTTTT
few	NA	TRBV2	TRBJ1-5	CASSEPGKVGPQHF	TGTGCCAGCAGTGAACCCGGGAAGGTCGGGCCCCAGCATTTT